What follows describes a single T cell receptor (beta chain). This clonotype has at least ten counts. Its antigen remains unidentified. Per-nucleotide qualities are absent, and no much larger clonotype sits a single base away. V and J lose 5 bases and 10 bases, and a span of 21 bases separates them. The CDR3 numbers 16 residues from cysteine through phenylalanine. Only CDR3 DNA remains: 48 bases, in frame from the first base. As encoded in the germline V gene, CDR1 is SGHVS while CDR2 is FQNEAQ. In this study, sorted CD4+ and CD8+ T cells from the blood of healthy subjects and of severe aplastic anemia patients had their TCR repertoires deep-sequenced. Ficoll-Paque density gradient centrifugation was used to isolate peripheral blood mononuclear cells. Before DNA was extracted, CD4+ and CD8+ T cells were sorted using either FACS or magnetic beads. The sample belongs to a study of CD8+CD57+ T cells in acquired aplastic anemia (dated by TCRdb to the late 2010s). For the study in its entirety: A mean of approximately 2.9 ug of DNA, ranging from roughly 0.2 to 27.4 ug, was extracted from sorted CD4+ and CD8+ cells. Mean read counts for healthy donor samples were approximately 10 million for CD4+ cells and some 12 million for CD8+ cells. Points the paper makes about the study in general: CD8+ Simpson's diversity did not differ significantly between patients and healthy controls (P=0.060). About 30 CD8+ CDR3 sequences were found in both patients and controls but appeared to be highly expressed in patients and within the immunodominant clones of the patients.

TCR beta VDJ combination and CDR3 sequence profiling used genomic DNA as the template. TCR repertoire sequencing was run on an Illumina HiSeq 2000. On the authors' methods: Repertoire assessment relied on Simpson's diversity index, CDR3 size and DJ length profiles, and TRBV/TRBJ rearrangement plots. The most abundant DNA sequence in the deep sequencing data was taken as the immunodominant clone. CDR3 amino acid sequences were checked for sharing between subjects and were compared against published repertoires and the VDJdb database. TCRdb passed the public sequencing reads through fastp at Q25 and MiXCR, retaining productive beta sequences. Entries are consolidated by CDR3 protein sequence, retaining the most common genes and DNA. These V and J calls derive from TCRdb rather than the authors' analysis. For this sample there are 400,000 to 450,000 distinct CDR3 sequences; about two thirds appear just once. The biggest ten clones account for under 5% of the sample.

This chain is built from TRBV7-8 and TRBJ1-6; a tentative D call is TRBD1 (5 bases match). What was sequenced was sorted CD4+, CD8+, or CD8+CD57+ T cells (not recorded which) from PBMCs. The receptor was derived from a human donor in good health, serving as a control. The encoded CDR3 is CASSPPEIWGRSPLHF. The DNA sequence reads TGTGCCAGCAGCCCCCCTGAGATCTGGGGCCGATCACCCCTCCACTTT.